Listed below are T cell receptor beta chains from one sample, sequenced in a study of identical twins. TCRdb recomputed calls from the 5' RACE reads with MiXCR, one row per CDR3 protein. The sample yields 500,000 to 600,000 distinct CDR3 sequences, around 20% seen once. This sample was shared with a second study, whose subject was T cells expressing NK-cell markers.

The sequencing input was CD4+ T cells sorted from blood. These receptor sequences come from a young woman in good health. Each CDR3 is given with its conserved first and last residue. D genes are given only for firm matches. A clone size is listed for some rows: how often the clone was seen (once, few, many), or a class if it is expanded.

V	D	J	size	CDR3	DNA
TRBV18	TRBD1	TRBJ2-2	few	CASSLGTGNTGELFF	TGTGCCAGCTCACTCGGGACAGGGAACACCGGGGAGCTGTTTTTT
TRBV20-1	TRBD2	TRBJ2-3	-	CSARDRASGGFTDTQYF	TGCAGTGCTAGAGATCGGGCTAGCGGGGGGTTCACAGATACGCAGTATTTT
TRBV6-1	-	TRBJ1-4	-	CASSRRQTANEKLFF	TGTGCCAGCAGTCGACGACAGACTGCTAATGAAAAACTGTTTTTT
TRBV10-3	-	TRBJ1-5	few	CAISPMGGNQPQHF	TGTGCCATCAGTCCCATGGGGGGCAATCAGCCCCAGCATTTT
TRBV15	-	TRBJ2-5	-	CATSRGPLQETQYF	TGTGCCACCAGCAGGGGGCCGTTGCAAGAGACCCAGTACTTC
TRBV20-1	-	TRBJ1-1	many	CSARAGTEAFF	TGCAGTGCTAGGGCAGGGACTGAAGCTTTCTTT
TRBV4-3	-	TRBJ2-4	few	CASSQDQMAGRKNIQYF	TGCGCCAGCAGCCAAGATCAGATGGCGGGGAGGAAAAACATTCAGTACTTC
TRBV20-1	TRBD1	TRBJ2-3	-	CSARVRGRTDTQYF	TGCAGTGCTAGAGTAAGGGGGCGCACAGATACGCAGTATTTT
TRBV20-1	-	TRBJ1-1	-	CSAGRGGDTEAFF	TGCAGTGCCGGAAGGGGGGGAGACACTGAAGCTTTCTTT
TRBV3-1	-	TRBJ2-3	few	CASSQDGFPDTQYF	TGTGCCAGCAGCCAAGATGGATTTCCAGATACGCAGTATTTT
TRBV6-2/TRBV6-3	TRBD1	TRBJ2-6	-	CASLRQGSGANVLTF	TGTGCCAGCCTACGACAGGGCTCTGGGGCCAACGTCCTGACTTTC
TRBV7-2	TRBD2	TRBJ2-7	few	CASSVTSGRPPPEQYF	TGTGCCAGCAGCGTGACTAGCGGGAGGCCCCCCCCCGAGCAGTACTTC
TRBV27	-	TRBJ2-7	-	CASSFPHCRTSPYEQYF	TGTGCCAGCAGTTTCCCGCACTGTAGGACATCCCCCTACGAGCAGTACTTC
TRBV10-3	TRBD1	TRBJ2-7	many	CAIRRGTEYF	TGTGCCATCAGAAGGGGGACAGAGTACTTC
TRBV3-1	-	TRBJ2-1	few	CAFTKGDVSPSYNEQFF	TGTGCCTTCACCAAGGGGGATGTGAGCCCCTCCTACAATGAGCAGTTCTTC
TRBV6-5	-	TRBJ2-7	-	CASRYPSEQYF	TGTGCCAGCAGGTACCCCTCCGAGCAGTACTTC
TRBV6-5	-	TRBJ2-7	-	CASSYTGYRTEQYF	TGTGCCAGCAGTTATACAGGGTACAGGACCGAGCAGTACTTC
TRBV9	-	TRBJ1-4	-	CASSASGDEKLFF	TGTGCCAGCAGCGCCTCTGGGGACGAAAAACTGTTTTTT
TRBV6-1	TRBD2	TRBJ2-7	-	CASTGRRAPYEQYF	TGTGCCAGCACCGGGAGGAGGGCCCCCTACGAGCAGTACTTC
TRBV20-1	-	TRBJ1-4	-	CSARGGELTNEKLFF	TGCAGTGCTAGGGGTGGGGAACTTACTAATGAAAAACTGTTTTTT
TRBV5-1	-	TRBJ2-2	many	CASSLVGSTGELFF	TGCGCCAGCAGCTTGGTGGGGAGCACCGGGGAGCTGTTTTTT
TRBV6-1	TRBD2	TRBJ2-1	-	CASSRLAGVGEQFF	TGTGCCAGCTCCAGACTAGCGGGAGTGGGTGAGCAGTTCTTC
TRBV12-3/TRBV12-4	TRBD1	TRBJ2-5	-	CASSGQAETQYF	TGTGCCAGCAGCGGACAGGCGGAGACCCAGTACTTC
TRBV30	-	TRBJ2-3	few	CAWGRAPGTDTQYF	TGTGCCTGGGGCCGGGCGCCCGGCACAGATACGCAGTATTTT
TRBV6-1	-	TRBJ1-2	few	CASRDLSYGYTF	TGTGCCAGCAGGGACCTTAGCTATGGCTACACCTTC
TRBV27	-	TRBJ2-3	-	CASSMSGARDTQYF	TGTGCCAGCAGTATGTCAGGGGCAAGAGATACGCAGTATTTT
TRBV20-1	-	TRBJ2-1	medium-sized	CSARGQLGYNEQFF	TGCAGTGCTAGAGGGCAATTGGGCTACAATGAGCAGTTCTTC